This T cell receptor (beta chain) stems from a study of early T cells in non-severe SARS-CoV-2 infection. Turning to the study itself: It was bulk RNA from unsorted whole blood that was sequenced, and the chains were unpaired. The study, taken as a whole, reports: In VDJdb matching, anti-spike CD8 responses were favored while private and CD4 specificities went missing.

cDNA molecules, individually, were tagged with unique molecular identifiers. In TCRdb, the 5' RACE reads were re-called with MiXCR into one record per CDR3 protein. The sample records around 50,000 distinct CDR3 sequences, approximately 6.2% being singletons. This clonotype was counted between two and nine times. The target antigen is unknown. Sample: whole blood. This clonotype originated in an adult who was a healthcare worker with PCR-confirmed SARS-CoV-2 infection or an uninfected control (not recorded which).

The CDR3 spells CASSTENRVLSRELFF. The CDR3 DNA is TGTGCCAGCAGCACCGAAAACCGGGTCCTTTCGCGGGAGCTGTTTTTT. The chain employs TRBV7-2 and TRBJ2-2; the D is unclear. The germline V and J ends were trimmed by 5 bases and 9 bases, with 22 bases remaining between them. Germline assignment: CDR1 SGHTA and CDR2 FQGNSA. The CDR3 has 16 amino acids.